One and the same sample provided the 23 T cell receptor beta chains below, sequenced in a study of shared clonotypes between healthy human individuals. Measured with immunoSEQ multiplex PCR; TCRdb has only the in-frame clones, and not every one. The sample lists approximately 640,000 clones; more than 70% were seen once. The sample taken for sequencing was memory CD4+ T cells sorted from blood. Sample subset: CD45RA-negative fraction. The receptors shown here come from a woman between 25 and 40 years old in good health.

DNA of the CDR3: TGTGCCAGTAGTATATCCCAGGGGGGGATCGGTGGCTACACCTTC. This codes for CASSISQGGIGGYTF. V gene TRBV19 combines with J gene TRBJ1-2; 7 nucleotides agree with TRBD1. The CDR3 runs to 15 residues. J lost 7 bases, V lost 2 bases, and 10 bases had no gene match. Germline V gene sequence: CDR1 LNHDA, CDR2 SQIVND (reference sequence).

This chain connects TRBV6-1 to TRBJ2-7; D is uncertain. V dropped 3 bases and J dropped 5 bases, with 14 bases sitting between them. CDR1 is MNHNS and CDR2 is SASEGT in the germline V gene. The CDR3 length is 14 residues. The chain's CDR3 is CASSEASGKNEQYF. CDR3 bases: TGTGCCAGCAGTGAGGCCTCAGGCAAGAACGAGCAGTACTTC.

The gene calls are TRBV27 and TRBJ1-6, with D tentatively TRBD1 (5 bases). CDR3 length: 15 amino acids. The germline V gene has CDR1 MNHEY and CDR2 SMNVEV (reference sequence). The V gene lost 3 bases and the J gene lost 7 bases, with 13 bases spanning the gap. CDR3 sequence reads: CASSFEGWGNSPLHF. For the CDR3, the DNA is TGTGCCAGCAGTTTTGAGGGTTGGGGGAATTCACCCCTCCACTTT.

This chain links TRBV5-8 with TRBJ2-3; D is tentatively TRBD1 or TRBD2 (6 bases each). The CDR3 consists of 15 residues. The V gene lost 0 bases and the J gene lost 2 bases, with 10 bases spanning the gap. The germline V gene encodes CDR1 SGHTS and CDR2 YDEGEE. The CDR3: CASSLGRGATDTQYF. The CDR3 DNA is TGTGCCAGCAGCTTGGGGAGGGGGGCCACAGATACGCAGTATTTT. The whole variable domain, remainder taken from reference TRBV5-8 and TRBJ2-3, is EAGVTQSPTHLIKTRGQQATLRCSPISGHTSVYWYQQALGLGLQFLLWYDEGEERNRGNFPPRFSGRQFPNYSSELNVNALELEDSALYLCASSLGRGATDTQYFGPGTRLTVL.

The rearrangement joins TRBV28 to TRBJ2-7; D remains unclear. This CDR3 has 15 residues. V lost 4 bases to trimming and J lost 2 bases, with 15 bases between them. The germline CDR1 and CDR2 sequences are MDHEN and SYDVKM. CDR3 loop: CASSSSSAVPYEQYF. The CDR3 nucleotides are TGTGCCAGCAGTTCTTCCTCTGCGGTCCCCTACGAGCAGTACTTC.

J is TRBJ2-7 and V is TRBV2, with D possibly matching TRBD1 (6 bases). With 6 bases removed from V and 1 base from J, the gap between germline ends came to 13 bases. This CDR3 is 14 amino acids long. Germline CDR1 reads SNHLY; CDR2 reads FYNNEI. In nucleotides, the CDR3 is TGTGCCAGCAGAGGACAGACTTTTTCCTACGAGCAGTACTTC. Amino acids: CASRGQTFSYEQYF.

The chain joins TRBV10-2 to TRBJ2-7; 11 positions agree with TRBD1. CDR1 WSHSY and CDR2 SAAADI come from the germline V gene. CDR3 length equals 13 residues. The V gene end was trimmed by 6 bases and the J gene end by 2 bases; junction bases not matched to a gene: 0. CDR3 in DNA: TGCGCCAGCAGGGGACAGGGGGCCTACGAGCAGTACTTC. It encodes CASRGQGAYEQYF.

The chain carries TRBV6-5 and TRBJ1-4; 7 nucleotides align to TRBD1. CDR3 size: 16 residues. The germline CDR1 and CDR2 sequences are MNHEY and SVGAGI. The V and J ends lost 3 bases and 8 bases, in that order; junction bases with no gene match: 12. CDR3 in amino acids: CASSYQQGWSGEKLFF. Here the CDR3 DNA reads TGTGCCAGCAGTTATCAACAGGGGTGGAGTGGGGAAAAACTGTTTTTT.

V and J are TRBV5-8 and TRBJ1-5, with D possibly being TRBD1 (5 bases). The CDR3 consists of 16 residues. The germline V gene has CDR1 SGHTS and CDR2 YDEGEE. Trimming removed 3 bases at V and 6 bases at J, with 19 bases between. DNA of the CDR3: TGTGCCAGCAGCTCCCCGGGGGGTATCCAGAGTCAGCCCCAGCATTTT. Translation: CASSSPGGIQSQPQHF. Complete variable domain (other parts from reference TRBV5-8 and TRBJ1-5): EAGVTQSPTHLIKTRGQQATLRCSPISGHTSVYWYQQALGLGLQFLLWYDEGEERNRGNFPPRFSGRQFPNYSSELNVNALELEDSALYLCASSSPGGIQSQPQHFGDGTRLSIL.

This clone has only one observation. The chain uses TRBV4-1 and TRBJ2-7; tentatively, D is TRBD2 (5 bases). Germline CDR1 and CDR2: MGHRA and YSYEKL. The CDR3 runs 15 residues. Trimming took 0 bases from V and 0 from J, leaving 9 bases between them. The CDR3 DNA follows: TGCGCCAGCAGCCAAGACTGGAGCGGCTCCTACGAGCAGTACTTC. It translates to CASSQDWSGSYEQYF.

About this clone itself: The same CDR3 can be traced to other DNA sequences in this sample. The rearrangement uses TRBV9 and TRBJ1-5; possible D gene TRBD1, 6 bases. Germline lookup yields CDR1 SGDLS and CDR2 YYNGEE. V lost 0 bases to trimming and J lost 4 bases, with 8 bases between them. The CDR3 has 14 residues. The CDR3 loop is CASSVGTVNQPQHF. DNA for the CDR3: TGTGCCAGCAGCGTAGGGACAGTTAATCAGCCCCAGCATTTT.

The rearrangement links TRBV5-4 to TRBJ2-4; no clear D. The CDR3 is made up of 19 amino acids. The V end was cut by 4 bases, the J end by 1 base, with 24 bases between. Germline CDR1 is SGHNT and CDR2 is YYREEE (reference sequence). The CDR3 nucleotides read TGTGCCAGCAGCCTAACCCTTTCTTCAGGCCCCAGGGCCAAAAACATTCAGTACTTC. Protein sequence: CASSLTLSSGPRAKNIQYF.

The chain recombines TRBV7-9 with TRBJ1-2; TRBD1 matches at 7 bases. CDR1 and CDR2 from the germline V gene are SEHNR and FQNEAQ (reference sequence). This CDR3 comprises 13 residues. V was clipped by 9 bases and J by 8 bases; unmatched bases: 12. CDR3 sequence: CASTGGTVRGYTF. The CDR3 DNA sequence: TGTGCCAGTACCGGAGGGACAGTCCGGGGCTACACCTTC.

This chain connects TRBV11-2 to TRBJ1-2, with D possibly TRBD1 on 6 matching bases. The CDR3 loop spans 16 amino acids. CDR1 and CDR2 from the germline V gene are SGHAT and FQNNGV. The germline V and J ends were trimmed by 5 bases and 0 bases, with 16 bases remaining between them. The CDR3 bases are TGTGCCAGCAGCCCGGAACAGGGCCCAACTAACTATGGCTACACCTTC. Its protein is CASSPEQGPTNYGYTF.

J is TRBJ2-7 and V is TRBV19, with TRBD2 identical over 7 bases. The length of the CDR3 is 16 residues. Germline V gene lookup returns CDR1 LNHDA and CDR2 SQIVND (reference sequence). Trimming cost V 5 bases and J 5 bases; bases outside gene matches: 15. The CDR3 loop reads CASSSLVGPAGDEQYF. The CDR3 DNA follows: TGTGCCAGTAGTTCCCTCGTGGGCCCCGCGGGGGACGAGCAGTACTTC.

The V and J genes are TRBV28 and TRBJ2-6; D is uncertain. Germline CDR1 MDHEN, CDR2 SYDVKM. V dropped 5 bases and J dropped 8 bases, with 4 bases sitting between them. The CDR3 spans 11 residues. CDR3 amino acids: CASSRSNVLTF. CDR3 in DNA: TGTGCCAGCAGTCGTTCCAACGTCCTGACTTTC.

The genes are TRBV7-9 and TRBJ1-1, with D unclear. V lost 1 base, J lost 0 bases, and 9 bases lay in between. CDR1 SEHNR and CDR2 FQNEAQ come from the germline V gene (reference sequence). The length of the CDR3 is 15 residues. The CDR3 bases are TGTGCCAGCAGCTTAGACAGCAGAGTGAACACTGAAGCTTTCTTT. This translates into CASSLDSRVNTEAFF.

This chain connects TRBV6-5 to TRBJ2-2; D is possibly TRBD2 (6 bases). In germline, CDR1 is MNHEY, CDR2 SVGAGI. V was shortened by 2 bases and J by 4 bases, with 14 bases between the two germline ends. This CDR3 contains 16 residues. The CDR3: CASSYPFGSGTGELFF. As DNA, the CDR3 is TGTGCCAGCAGTTACCCCTTCGGGAGTGGCACCGGGGAGCTGTTTTTT.

The CDR3 sequence: CASSEKIILSGNTIYF. Here the CDR3 DNA reads TGTGCCAGCAGTGAAAAGATCATTCTTTCCGGAAACACCATATATTTT. The rearrangement links TRBV6-1 to TRBJ1-3; D remains ambiguous. CDR1 is MNHNS, CDR2 SASEGT, per germline. V shed 2 bases and J shed 4 bases, with 15 bases lying between them. The CDR3 is 16 amino acids.

This clone was counted between two and nine times. The chain combines TRBV5-1 with TRBJ1-2; D not resolved. The CDR3 spans 14 residues. Germline CDR1 and CDR2: SGHRS and YFSETQ. Trimming cost V 3 bases and J 2 bases, with 11 bases left between them. The CDR3: CASSSLEGNYGYTF. The CDR3, as DNA: TGCGCCAGCAGCTCCCTCGAGGGCAACTATGGCTACACCTTC.

The chain couples TRBV4-1 to TRBJ1-4; no reliable D call. CDR1 and CDR2 from the germline V gene are MGHRA and YSYEKL. The CDR3 runs to 14 residues. V was trimmed by 8 bases and J by 8 bases, leaving 18 bases between them. The CDR3 DNA reads TGCGCCAGCCGCCCGGGCAACCGGGCGGAAAAACTGTTTTTT. It specifies CASRPGNRAEKLFF.

The chain links TRBV28 to TRBJ2-7, with D perhaps TRBD1 (5 bases). The length of the CDR3 is 11 residues. Germline V gene data show CDR1 as MDHEN and CDR2 as SYDVKM. V was cut by 7 bases and J by 2 bases, with 6 bases left in between. CDR3 nucleotide sequence: TGTGCCAGCAAGGGGACCTACGAGCAGTACTTC. Residues: CASKGTYEQYF.

This chain links TRBV5-5 with TRBJ2-3; D unresolved. CDR3 length: 16 residues. Trimming removed 2 bases from V and 2 bases from J, with 15 bases in between. CDR1 is SGHKS and CDR2 is YYEKEE in the germline V gene (reference sequence). The CDR3 DNA sequence: TGTGCCAGCAGCTTTACCATCGGCTCGATCACAGATACGCAGTATTTT. Its protein is CASSFTIGSITDTQYF.